Presented here are 14 T cell receptor beta chains from one specimen sequenced in a study of OX40 agonist ivuxolimab in advanced cancers. The table came from immunoSEQ multiplex PCR; TCRdb's copy has only in-frame clones and leaves some out. Of over 35,000 clones in the sample, 82% are singletons; the top ten hold roughly 24%. The sample here was CD4+ or CD8+ T cells sorted from blood, taken in a trial of the OX40 agonist ivuxolimab. These TCRs come from an adult with an advanced solid tumor such as melanoma, head and neck, liver or kidney cancer.

Only a few counts were recorded for this clone. The CDR3 reads CSAKDGTEAFF. For the CDR3, the DNA is TGCAGTGCAAAGGACGGGACTGAAGCTTTCTTT. The V and J genes are TRBV20-1 and TRBJ1-1; D is uncertain. V was clipped by 6 bases and J by 5 bases, with 10 bases between them. CDR3 size: 11 residues. Looked up from germline, CDR1 is DFQATT and CDR2 is SNEGSKA (reference sequence).

J is TRBJ2-1 and V is TRBV7-3; 8 positions agree with TRBD2. V gave up 7 bases and J gave up 9 bases; unmatched junction bases: 14. CDR3 length equals 15 residues. Germline V gives CDR1 SGHTA, CDR2 FQGTGA. CDR3 protein: CASTLGLGGTGEQFF. The CDR3 region has the DNA TGTGCCAGCACCCTGGGACTAGGGGGGACGGGTGAGCAGTTCTTC.

V usage is TRBV6-6 and J usage is TRBJ2-1; D is undetermined. Germline V CDR1 and CDR2: MNHNY, SVGAGI (reference sequence). CDR3 length: 13 amino acids. Trimming took 7 bases from V and 0 from J, leaving 7 bases between them. In DNA form, the CDR3 reads TGTGCCAGCACTAGTAGCTCCTACAATGAGCAGTTCTTC. Its translation is CASTSSSYNEQFF.

The gene calls are TRBV27 and TRBJ1-1; D uncertain. The germline gives CDR1 MNHEY, CDR2 SMNVEV (reference sequence). V lost 5 bases and J 1 base, leaving 23 bases between the germline ends. This CDR3 has 18 residues. This CDR3 reads CASSPQLGFDGRNTEAFF. CDR3 nucleotides: TGTGCCAGCAGTCCCCAGTTGGGATTCGACGGGAGGAACACTGAAGCTTTCTTT.

This clone came up once. The chain is built from TRBV12-5 and TRBJ2-1; 9 bases are a match to TRBD2. Germline V gives CDR1 LGHNT, CDR2 FRNRAP. J gave up 13 bases and V 5 bases, and 9 bases lay outside the gene matches. The CDR3 has 13 amino acids. CDR3: CASGGGGALEQFF. CDR3 coding DNA: TGTGCTAGTGGTGGCGGGGGGGCCCTAGAACAGTTCTTC.

The rearrangement joins TRBV9 to TRBJ2-2; D is perhaps TRBD1 or TRBD2 (5 bases each). Germline values: CDR1 SGDLS, CDR2 YYNGEE. The CDR3 is 17 amino acids. V was clipped by 0 bases and J by 1 base, with 13 bases between them. The CDR3 reads CASSVATGRKNTGELFF. CDR3 bases: TGTGCCAGCAGCGTAGCTACGGGGCGGAAGAACACCGGGGAGCTGTTTTTT. The full variable domain, completed using reference TRBV9 and TRBJ2-2, is DSGVTQTPKHLITATGQRVTLRCSPRSGDLSVYWYQQSLDQGLQFLIQYYNGEERAKGNILERFSAQQFPDLHSELNLSSLELGDSALYFCASSVATGRKNTGELFFGEGSRLTVL.

The chain is built from TRBV11-2 and TRBJ1-3; 8 bases align to TRBD1. Germline values: CDR1 SGHAT, CDR2 FQNNGV. The CDR3 contains 17 residues. V lost 4 bases and J lost 0; bases outside the gene matches: 8. The CDR3 bases are TGTGCCAGCAGCTCCGACAGGGGCTCCACCTCTGGAAACACCATATATTTT. This translates into CASSSDRGSTSGNTIYF.

This clone appeared a single time. This chain uses TRBV7-2 with TRBJ1-6, with a possible D match to TRBD1 (5 bases). Germline CDR1 is SGHTA and CDR2 is FQGNSA. The V end lost 3 bases, the J end lost 0 bases, and 6 bases lay between the germline ends. The CDR3 loop spans 15 amino acids. CDR3 nucleotide sequence: TGTGCCAGCAGCTTCCAGGGCTCCTATAATTCACCCCTCCACTTT. It translates to CASSFQGSYNSPLHF.

V is TRBV4-3 and J is TRBJ2-7; TRBD2 matches at 7 bases. Germline V gives CDR1 LGHNA, CDR2 YSLEER. V lost 1 base, J lost 2 bases, and 8 bases stayed unmatched. This CDR3 has 16 amino acids. The CDR3 is CASSQGRAGPTYEQYF. The CDR3 nucleotides are TGCGCCAGCAGCCAAGGACGAGCGGGACCGACCTACGAGCAGTACTTC.

This chain links TRBV9 with TRBJ2-2; 7 nucleotides match TRBD1. This CDR3 contains 16 residues. J lost 0 bases, V lost 3 bases, and 5 bases had no gene match. Germline V gene lookup returns CDR1 SGDLS and CDR2 YYNGEE. CDR3 residues: CASSGSGTANTGELFF. CDR3 sequence (DNA): TGTGCCAGCAGCGGATCCGGGACAGCGAACACCGGGGAGCTGTTTTTT.

V gene TRBV11-1 combines with J gene TRBJ2-7; D gene ambiguous. The V and J ends lost 1 base and 1 base respectively, with 11 bases between them. CDR1 and CDR2 (germline): SGHAT, FQDESV (reference sequence). This CDR3 contains 15 residues. In DNA, the CDR3 is TGTGCCAGCAGCTTAGTAACAGAAACGTCCTACGAGCAGTACTTC. Translated, it gives CASSLVTETSYEQYF.

This clone was observed once. The chain combines TRBV7-3 with TRBJ1-1; 11 bases map to TRBD1. Germline CDR1 SGHTA, CDR2 FQGTGA. Trimming cost V 5 bases and J 1 base; bases outside gene matches: 9. This CDR3 comprises 17 residues. This CDR3 is CASSPNGQGAKNTEAFF. In nucleotides, the CDR3 is TGTGCCAGCAGCCCAAACGGACAGGGGGCCAAGAACACTGAAGCTTTCTTT.

V usage is TRBV5-1 and J usage is TRBJ2-5; no reliable D call. This CDR3 is built from 15 residues. The V and J ends lost 4 bases and 4 bases respectively, with 17 bases between them. The germline gives CDR1 SGHRS, CDR2 YFSETQ. The CDR3 protein is CASSATPSTGETQYF. The CDR3 DNA reads as TGCGCCAGCAGCGCTACCCCGAGCACCGGAGAGACCCAGTACTTC.

This chain links TRBV6-1 with TRBJ1-1; TRBD1 matches at 12 bases. There are 14 residues in the CDR3. CDR1 MNHNS and CDR2 SASEGT come from the germline V gene. V was clipped by 6 bases and J by 7 bases; unmatched bases: 6. The CDR3 DNA is TGTGCCAGCAGGGGGGGACAGGGGGCAGGTGAAGCTTTCTTT. Translation: CASRGGQGAGEAFF.